Below, 20 T cell receptor beta chains from the same sample are listed, as sequenced in a study of T cells in narcolepsy. Using immunoSEQ multiplex PCR, the repertoire was profiled, and TCRdb retains in-frame clones only, with some absent. The repertoire consists of tens of thousands of clones, with around 75% occurring once and the leading ten covering around 0.96%. The sequenced sample consisted of CD45RA- memory CD4+ T cells from PBMCs. Receptors originate from a human donor with narcolepsy.

This clone was found a few times. The V gene is TRBV5-1, the J gene TRBJ2-5, with D perhaps matching TRBD1 (6 bases). This CDR3 is 13 amino acids long. Germline V gene data show CDR1 as SGHRS and CDR2 as YFSETQ. V was shortened by 1 base and J by 6 bases, with 10 bases between the two germline ends. The CDR3 sequence is CASSLWQGQTQYF. CDR3 coding DNA: TGCGCCAGCAGCTTGTGGCAGGGGCAGACCCAGTACTTC. Looking up the rest from reference TRBV5-1 and TRBJ2-5 gives the full variable domain: KAGVTQTPRYLIKTRGQQVTLSCSPISGHRSVSWYQQTPGQGLQFLFEYFSETQRNKGNFPGRFSGRQFSNSRSEMNVSTLELGDSALYLCASSLWQGQTQYFGPGTRLLVL.

The chain carries TRBV5-1 and TRBJ2-5; TRBD2 aligns across 11 bases. CDR3 length: 15 amino acids. V trimming: 4 bases; J trimming: 4 bases; junction bases outside the gene matches: 6. From germline, CDR1 is SGHRS and CDR2 YFSETQ. CDR3 nucleotides: TGCGCCAGCAGCACTACTAGCGGGAGTCTAGAGACCCAGTACTTC. Translation gives CASSTTSGSLETQYF.

This chain joins TRBV25-1 and TRBJ2-7, with D possibly being TRBD1 (6 bases). V lost 1 base to trimming and J lost 0 bases, with 10 bases between them. Germline CDR1 MGHDK, CDR2 SYGVNS. The CDR3 extends over 15 amino acids. The CDR3 DNA sequence: TGTGCCAGCAGTGAATCAGGGGAGAGCTCCTACGAGCAGTACTTC. Encoded protein: CASSESGESSYEQYF.

The V gene is TRBV7-2, the J gene TRBJ2-7; weak D call: TRBD1 (5 bases). Trimming cost V 5 bases and J 2 bases, with 13 bases left between them. Germline CDR1 and CDR2: SGHTA and FQGNSA. This CDR3 contains 14 residues. Here the CDR3 DNA reads TGTGCCAGCAGCCCCTGGCAGGGTACCTACGAGCAGTACTTC. This encodes CASSPWQGTYEQYF.

This clone was recorded only once. This chain joins TRBV6-6 and TRBJ1-5; D call uncertain. V lost 6 bases, J lost 1 base, and 13 bases lay in between. Germline values: CDR1 MNHNY, CDR2 SVGAGI (reference sequence). This CDR3 comprises 15 residues. The CDR3 nucleotides read TGTGCCAGCAGCGACAACGGAGACAGCAATCAGCCCCAGCATTTT. Translation: CASSDNGDSNQPQHF.

The chain employs TRBV19 and TRBJ1-5; 9 bases fit TRBD1. The CDR3 loop spans 17 amino acids. Unmatched junction bases numbered 15, after V lost 5 bases and J lost 7 bases. The germline V gene has CDR1 LNHDA and CDR2 SQIVND (reference sequence). CDR3 sequence (DNA): TGTGCCAGTAGTGCCCGACAGGGGGAAGCGGGTGGGCAGCCCCAGCATTTT. Its translation is CASSARQGEAGGQPQHF. The variable domain in full, with the rest retrieved from reference TRBV19 and TRBJ1-5, is DGGITQSPKYLFRKEGQNVTLSCEQNLNHDAMYWYRQDPGQGLRLIYYSQIVNDFQKGDIAEGYSVSREKKESFPLTVTSAQKNPTAFYLCASSARQGEAGGQPQHFGDGTRLSIL.

This clone was detected a few times. The chain carries TRBV19 and TRBJ1-2, with 8 bases matching TRBD1. Germline lookup yields CDR1 LNHDA and CDR2 SQIVND (reference sequence). The CDR3 spans 14 residues. Unmatched junction bases numbered 3, after V lost 5 bases and J lost 1 base. The CDR3 bases are TGTGCCAGTAGTCAAGACAGGGGTAACTATGGCTACACCTTC. It is translated as CASSQDRGNYGYTF.

This clone has just a few counts. The chain recombines TRBV6-1 with TRBJ2-7; 8 nucleotides line up with TRBD1. The germline CDR1 and CDR2 sequences are MNHNS and SASEGT. The V and J ends lost 6 bases and 2 bases, in that order; junction bases with no gene match: 6. The CDR3 totals 14 residues. In DNA form, the CDR3 reads TGTGCCAGCAGAGTACCGGGACAGGCCTACGAGCAGTACTTC. Its translation: CASRVPGQAYEQYF.

The chain uses TRBV9 and TRBJ2-1, with D perhaps TRBD2 (5 bases). V gave up 4 bases and J gave up 0 bases, with 14 bases separating them. CDR3 length equals 16 residues. CDR1 is SGDLS, CDR2 YYNGEE, per germline. The CDR3 DNA follows: TGTGCCAGCAGCCGGGGATCCTCCAGCTCCTACAATGAGCAGTTCTTC. This sequence encodes CASSRGSSSSYNEQFF. The full variable domain, its missing parts supplied by reference TRBV9 and TRBJ2-1, is DSGVTQTPKHLITATGQRVTLRCSPRSGDLSVYWYQQSLDQGLQFLIQYYNGEERAKGNILERFSAQQFPDLHSELNLSSLELGDSALYFCASSRGSSSSYNEQFFGPGTRLTVL.

In its sample, this clone was seen once. The V and J genes are TRBV6-6 and TRBJ2-7, with a tentative D call TRBD1 (6 bases). Trimming removed 6 bases from V and 2 bases from J, with 14 bases in between. Germline V gene lookup returns CDR1 MNHNY and CDR2 SVGAGI (reference sequence). CDR3 length: 14 amino acids. The CDR3 coding sequence is TGTGCCAGCAGCTCTCGGCAGGGGCCCTACGAGCAGTACTTC. This codes for CASSSRQGPYEQYF.

This clone turned up a few times. This sequence joins TRBV18 and TRBJ1-4; D gene uncertain. The CDR3 has 16 residues. Trimming pared 3 bases from V and 0 bases from J, leaving 11 bases between. Germline V gene sequence: CDR1 KGHSH, CDR2 LQKENI. The CDR3 spells CASSPLGRSTNEKLFF. The CDR3 coding sequence is TGTGCCAGCTCACCTCTGGGCCGCTCAACTAATGAAAAACTGTTTTTT.

In its sample, this clone was seen a few times. One junction end does not reproduce the germline sequence, and a read error may be involved. The V gene is TRBV29-1, the J gene TRBJ2-1, with D tentatively TRBD1 (6 bases). The germline V gene encodes CDR1 SQVTM and CDR2 ANQGSEA. The CDR3 sequence is 11 residues long. CDR3 protein: CSVGDTSSGVF. CDR3 coding DNA: TGCAGCGTCGGGGACACCTCGTCAGGGGTCTTC.

The chain uses TRBV5-5 and TRBJ1-1; 10 positions match TRBD1. Germline V CDR1 and CDR2: SGHKS, YYEKEE (reference sequence). The CDR3 length is 16 residues. J was trimmed by 2 bases and V by 6 bases; bases with no gene match: 10. As DNA, the CDR3 is TGTGCCAGCACGGAGCGAGGACAGGGGGTTAACACTGAAGCTTTCTTT. Its protein product is CASTERGQGVNTEAFF.

This clone was picked up a small number of times. The chain uses TRBV5-5 and TRBJ1-2; 9 nucleotides agree with TRBD1. Trimming cost V 0 bases and J 6 bases; bases outside gene matches: 6. CDR1 and CDR2 (germline): SGHKS, YYEKEE (reference sequence). The CDR3 is 15 residues long. CDR3 protein: CASSLGDRVVNGYTF. The DNA of the CDR3 is TGTGCCAGCAGCTTGGGGGACAGGGTAGTCAATGGCTACACCTTC.

The rearrangement joins TRBV25-1 to TRBJ2-2; tentative D call: TRBD2 (6 bases). CDR1 is MGHDK and CDR2 is SYGVNS in the germline V gene. The V gene lost 3 bases and the J gene lost 5 bases, with 13 bases spanning the gap. The CDR3 extends over 15 amino acids. CDR3 coding DNA: TGTGCCAGCAGTGAGGGAGGACGAGTTACCGGGGAGCTGTTTTTT. Protein sequence: CASSEGGRVTGELFF.

V is TRBV7-9 and J is TRBJ2-1; 9 positions agree with TRBD1. Germline V gene sequence: CDR1 SEHNR, CDR2 FQNEAQ (reference sequence). The CDR3 runs 15 residues. V gave up 5 bases and J gave up 4 bases; unmatched junction bases: 6. This CDR3 reads CASSHDRGNYNEQFF. The CDR3, as DNA: TGTGCCAGCAGCCACGACAGGGGGAATTACAATGAGCAGTTCTTC.

The CDR3 here is CASSLERAGNEQFF. CDR3 nucleotide sequence: TGTGCCAGCAGCCTAGAGCGGGCCGGGAATGAGCAGTTCTTC. The rearrangement links TRBV5-4 to TRBJ2-1; D is perhaps TRBD2 (6 bases). The CDR3 spans 14 residues. Trimming stripped 4 bases from V and 7 bases from J, with 15 bases between. CDR1 and CDR2 (germline): SGHNT, YYREEE (reference sequence).

The rearrangement links TRBV19 to TRBJ2-3; D is perhaps TRBD1 or TRBD2 (5 bases each). There are 15 residues in the CDR3. Trimming removed 2 bases at V and 9 bases at J, with 18 bases between. CDR1 is LNHDA, CDR2 SQIVND, per germline (reference sequence). The CDR3 is CASSIKANDGDTQYF. The CDR3 coding sequence is TGTGCCAGTAGTATAAAGGCGAATGATGGGGACACGCAGTATTTT.

The chain links TRBV19 to TRBJ2-5; D may correspond to TRBD1 or TRBD2 (5 bases each). Germline V CDR1 and CDR2: LNHDA, SQIVND (reference sequence). Trimming left V 5 bases short and J 5 bases short, with 30 bases between. The CDR3 has 19 residues. The CDR3 is CASSWGLQVGTPGMETQYF. Written as DNA, the CDR3 is TGTGCCAGTAGTTGGGGGTTGCAGGTCGGGACCCCGGGTATGGAGACCCAGTACTTC.

The genes are TRBV7-2 and TRBJ2-7; D is perhaps TRBD1 (5 bases). Germline assignment: CDR1 SGHTA and CDR2 FQGNSA. CDR3 length: 15 residues. V was shortened by 5 bases and J by 3 bases, with 17 bases between the two germline ends. The CDR3 here is CASSNQQGVNYEQYF. DNA for the CDR3: TGTGCCAGCAGCAACCAACAAGGGGTGAACTACGAGCAGTACTTC.